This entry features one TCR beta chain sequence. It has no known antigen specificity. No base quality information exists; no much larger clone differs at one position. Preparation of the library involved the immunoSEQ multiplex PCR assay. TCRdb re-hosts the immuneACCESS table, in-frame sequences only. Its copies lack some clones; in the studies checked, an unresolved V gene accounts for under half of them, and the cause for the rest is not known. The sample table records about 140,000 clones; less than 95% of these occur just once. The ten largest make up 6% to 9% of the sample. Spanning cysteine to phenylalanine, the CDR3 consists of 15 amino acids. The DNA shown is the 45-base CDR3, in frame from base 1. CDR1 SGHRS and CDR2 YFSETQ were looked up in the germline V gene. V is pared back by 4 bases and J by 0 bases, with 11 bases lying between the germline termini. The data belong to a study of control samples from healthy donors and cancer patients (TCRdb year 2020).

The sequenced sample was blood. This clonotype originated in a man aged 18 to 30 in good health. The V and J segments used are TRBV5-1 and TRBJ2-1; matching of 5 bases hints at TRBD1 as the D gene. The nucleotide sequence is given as TGCGCCAGCAGCATGGCAGGGCTCTCCTACAATGAGCAGTTCTTC. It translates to CASSMAGLSYNEQFF.